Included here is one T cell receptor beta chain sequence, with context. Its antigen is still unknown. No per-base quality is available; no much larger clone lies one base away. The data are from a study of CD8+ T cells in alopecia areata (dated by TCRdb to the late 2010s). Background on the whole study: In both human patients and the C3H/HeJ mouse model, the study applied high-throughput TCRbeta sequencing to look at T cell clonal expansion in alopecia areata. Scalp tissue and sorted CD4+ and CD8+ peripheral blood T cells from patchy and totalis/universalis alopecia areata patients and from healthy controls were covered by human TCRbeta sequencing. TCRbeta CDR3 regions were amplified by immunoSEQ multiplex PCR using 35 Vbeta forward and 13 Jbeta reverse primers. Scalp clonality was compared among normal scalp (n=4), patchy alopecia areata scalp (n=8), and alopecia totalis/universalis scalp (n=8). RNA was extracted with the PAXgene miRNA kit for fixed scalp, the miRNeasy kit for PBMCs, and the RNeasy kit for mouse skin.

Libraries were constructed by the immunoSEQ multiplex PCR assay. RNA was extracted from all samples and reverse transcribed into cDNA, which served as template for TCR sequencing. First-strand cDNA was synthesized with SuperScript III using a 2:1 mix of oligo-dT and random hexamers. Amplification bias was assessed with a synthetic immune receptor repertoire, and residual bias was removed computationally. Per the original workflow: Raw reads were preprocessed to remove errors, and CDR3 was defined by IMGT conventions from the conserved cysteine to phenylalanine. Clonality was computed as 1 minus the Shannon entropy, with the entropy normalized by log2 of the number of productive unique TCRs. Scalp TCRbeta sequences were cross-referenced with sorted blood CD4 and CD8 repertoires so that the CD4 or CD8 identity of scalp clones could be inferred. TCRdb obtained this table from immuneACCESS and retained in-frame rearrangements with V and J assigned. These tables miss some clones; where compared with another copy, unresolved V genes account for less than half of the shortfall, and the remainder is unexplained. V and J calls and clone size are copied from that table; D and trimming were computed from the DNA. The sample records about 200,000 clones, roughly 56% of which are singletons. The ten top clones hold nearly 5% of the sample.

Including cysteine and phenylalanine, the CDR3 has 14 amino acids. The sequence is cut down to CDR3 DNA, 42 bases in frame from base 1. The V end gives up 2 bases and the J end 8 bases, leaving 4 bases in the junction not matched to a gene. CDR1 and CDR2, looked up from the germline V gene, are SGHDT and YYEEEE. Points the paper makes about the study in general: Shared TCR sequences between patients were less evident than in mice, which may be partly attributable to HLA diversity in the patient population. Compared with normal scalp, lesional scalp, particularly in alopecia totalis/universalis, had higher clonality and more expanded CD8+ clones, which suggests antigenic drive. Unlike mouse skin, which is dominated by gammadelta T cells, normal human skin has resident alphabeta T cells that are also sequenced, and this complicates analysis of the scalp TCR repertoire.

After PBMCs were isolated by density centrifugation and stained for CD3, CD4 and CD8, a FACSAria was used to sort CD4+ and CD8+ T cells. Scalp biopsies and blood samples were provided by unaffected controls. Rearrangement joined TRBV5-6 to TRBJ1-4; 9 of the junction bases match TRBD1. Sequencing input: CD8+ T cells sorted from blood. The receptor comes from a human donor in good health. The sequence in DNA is TGTGCCAGCAGCTTTGGGACAGGGTCCGAAAAACTGTTTTTT. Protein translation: CASSFGTGSEKLFF.